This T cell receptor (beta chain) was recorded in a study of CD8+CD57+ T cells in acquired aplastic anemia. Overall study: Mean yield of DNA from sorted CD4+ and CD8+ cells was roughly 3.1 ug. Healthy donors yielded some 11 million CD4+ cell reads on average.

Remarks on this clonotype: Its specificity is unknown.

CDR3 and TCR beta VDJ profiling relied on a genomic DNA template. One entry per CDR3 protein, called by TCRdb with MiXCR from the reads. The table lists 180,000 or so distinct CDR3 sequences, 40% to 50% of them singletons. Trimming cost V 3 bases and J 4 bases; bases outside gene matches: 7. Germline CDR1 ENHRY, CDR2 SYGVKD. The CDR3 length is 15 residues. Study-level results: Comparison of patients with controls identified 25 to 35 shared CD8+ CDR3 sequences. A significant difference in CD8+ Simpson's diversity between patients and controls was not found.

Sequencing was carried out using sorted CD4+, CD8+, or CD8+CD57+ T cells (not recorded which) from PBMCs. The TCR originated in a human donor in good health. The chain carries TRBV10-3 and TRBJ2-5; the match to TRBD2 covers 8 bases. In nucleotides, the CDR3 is TGTGCCATCAGTGACTCGGGGGGGCGGTCAGAGACCCAGTACTTC. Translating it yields CAISDSGGRSETQYF.